Described below is a single T cell receptor (beta chain) sequence and its context. Its antigen is unidentified. The data originate from a study of response to subunit inactivated influenza vaccine. Study findings and constraints: Each seasonal flu vaccination may recruit only limited new T cells, authors suggested.

Germline values: CDR1 DFQATT, CDR2 SNEGSKA (reference sequence). The CDR3 runs 17 residues. Trimming removed 3 bases at V and 0 bases at J, with 15 bases between. One entry per CDR3 protein, called by TCRdb with MiXCR from the RT-PCR reads. Here the sample spans 500,000 to 600,000 distinct CDR3 sequences, about 15% being singletons. V gene TRBV20-1 combines with J gene TRBJ1-6, with a possible D match to TRBD1 (6 bases). This specimen was PBMCs from blood, taken 11 to 12 days after vaccination. The TCR sequence derives from a man between 45 and 60 years old who received an inactivated influenza vaccine. The CDR3: CSARPGAPNSYNSPLHF. CDR3 bases: TGCAGTGCTAGGCCAGGGGCCCCCAACTCCTATAATTCACCCCTCCACTTT.